Presented here are 15 T cell receptor beta chains from one specimen sequenced in a study of shared clonotypes between healthy human individuals. TCRdb keeps only in-frame clones here, not all; method: immunoSEQ multiplex PCR. In the table there are some 1,900,000 clones, approximately 95% of which are singletons. Naivety among CD8 cells was defined by CD45RO negativity and positive CCR7 selection, thereby excluding terminally differentiated effector memory CD45RA+ cells. Sequencing was done on a sample of naive CD8+ T cells sorted from blood. The receptors here all came from a man aged 18 to 35 in good health.

The rearrangement uses TRBV13 and TRBJ2-7, with 7 bases that match TRBD1. The CDR3 totals 14 residues. Germline trimming cut 5 bases from V and 6 bases from J; bases unmatched to any gene: 10. The germline gives CDR1 PRHDT, CDR2 FYEKMQ (reference sequence). Here the CDR3 reads CASSPSPGQVEQYF. The DNA of the CDR3 is TGTGCCAGCAGCCCGAGCCCCGGACAGGTCGAGCAGTACTTC.

The rearrangement links TRBV10-3 to TRBJ2-1; 12 bases are shared with TRBD1. V lost 4 bases to trimming and J lost 4 bases; unmatched junction nucleotides: 2. Per the germline V gene, CDR1 is ENHRY and CDR2 is SYGVKD. The CDR3 is made up of 15 amino acids. The CDR3 sequence: CAISVGQGAYNEQFF. The CDR3 DNA reads as TGTGCCATCAGTGTGGGACAGGGGGCTTACAATGAGCAGTTCTTC.

The chain is built from TRBV11-2 and TRBJ2-5; TRBD1 or TRBD2 may be the D gene (5 bases each). The germline V gene has CDR1 SGHAT and CDR2 FQNNGV. The CDR3 runs 13 residues. V was trimmed by 1 base and J by 13 bases, leaving 16 bases between them. The CDR3 DNA reads TGTGCCAGCAGCTTAGGTGGGGGAGAAGCAAGGTACTTC. Translation gives CASSLGGGEARYF.

This chain connects TRBV2 to TRBJ2-5, with D possibly being TRBD1 (5 bases). Germline CDR1 is SNHLY and CDR2 is FYNNEI. The V and J ends lost 4 bases and 7 bases respectively, with 16 bases between them. The CDR3 is 14 residues long. CDR3 region: CASSVGAMEGTQYF. DNA of the CDR3: TGTGCCAGCAGTGTTGGGGCCATGGAAGGGACCCAGTACTTC.

The V call is TRBV10-1, the J call TRBJ2-7, with D unclear. Per germline, CDR1 WNHNN and CDR2 SYGVQD (reference sequence). V lost 3 bases to trimming and J lost 3 bases, with 12 bases between them. The CDR3 spans 14 residues. The CDR3 DNA reads TGCGCCAGCAGTGATGGGTTAGCAGGCTACGAGCAGTACTTC. Protein product: CASSDGLAGYEQYF.

V is TRBV7-9 and J is TRBJ1-2; TRBD1 aligns across 8 bases. Germline lookup yields CDR1 SEHNR and CDR2 FQNEAQ (reference sequence). The CDR3 covers 15 residues. V shed 1 base and J 5 bases; nucleotides not matched to a gene: 6. The CDR3 DNA sequence: TGTGCCAGCAGCTTAGGGGAGACAGGGGAATATGGCTACACCTTC. Its translation is CASSLGETGEYGYTF.

This rearrangement joins TRBV13 to TRBJ1-2; D is possibly TRBD1 (6 bases). The germline V gene encodes CDR1 PRHDT and CDR2 FYEKMQ (reference sequence). With 8 bases removed from V and 8 bases from J, the gap between germline ends came to 18 bases. CDR3 size: 13 residues. Written as DNA, the CDR3 is TGTGCCAGCGTCCAAGAAGGGGGGTTCGGCTACACCTTC. It specifies CASVQEGGFGYTF.

This chain links TRBV10-2 with TRBJ1-2; D gene uncertain. Trimming cost V 2 bases and J 1 base, with 17 bases left between them. CDR1 and CDR2 from the germline V gene are WSHSY and SAAADI. The CDR3 has 17 residues. The CDR3, as DNA: TGCGCCAGCAGTGAGCCTGGAATATCTGCCGTTAACTATGGCTACACCTTC. Encoded protein: CASSEPGISAVNYGYTF.

The count of this clone is one. This chain joins TRBV12-5 and TRBJ2-1; D is possibly TRBD2 (6 bases). CDR1 is LGHNT and CDR2 is FRNRAP in the germline V gene. Trimming took 1 base from V and 2 from J, leaving 9 bases between them. The CDR3 has 15 residues. CDR3 amino acids: CASGLDPGAYNEQFF. In DNA, the CDR3 is TGTGCTAGTGGTTTGGACCCGGGGGCCTACAATGAGCAGTTCTTC.

This clone was seen once. The chain carries TRBV27 and TRBJ1-1; weak D call: TRBD1 (5 bases). CDR1 is MNHEY and CDR2 is SMNVEV in the germline V gene (reference sequence). Trimming removed 4 bases from V and 4 bases from J, with 13 bases in between. This CDR3 is 14 amino acids long. The CDR3 nucleotides read TGTGCCAGCAGTTCTCTGGGAGGGACCACTGAAGCTTTCTTT. Its protein product is CASSSLGGTTEAFF.

The V and J genes are TRBV19 and TRBJ2-7; 9 positions match TRBD1. The CDR3 is 15 amino acids. From germline, CDR1 is LNHDA and CDR2 SQIVND (reference sequence). The V segment lost 4 bases and the J segment 3 bases; nucleotides outside the gene matches: 7. The CDR3 nucleotides read TGTGCCAGTAGTAGCCCGGGACAGGGCCTCTACGAGCAGTACTTC. Protein: CASSSPGQGLYEQYF.

This chain joins TRBV11-2 and TRBJ2-7, with 9 bases lining up with TRBD2. The CDR3 contains 15 residues. V shed 0 bases, J shed 3 bases, and the junction held 3 bases outside the gene matches. Germline assignment: CDR1 SGHAT and CDR2 FQNNGV. The CDR3 here is CASSLDGSGSYEQYF. The CDR3 nucleotides are TGTGCCAGCAGCTTAGATGGTAGCGGGAGCTACGAGCAGTACTTC.

On this clone itself: Within the sample, other DNA sequences also encode this same CDR3. The J gene is TRBJ1-1, the V gene TRBV7-9; D gene unclear. The CDR3 has 12 residues. Trimming removed 4 bases at V and 3 bases at J, with 6 bases between. From germline, CDR1 is SEHNR and CDR2 FQNEAQ (reference sequence). The CDR3 bases are TGTGCCAGCAGCTCCCGGGACACTGAAGCTTTCTTT. It codes for CASSSRDTEAFF.

The gene calls are TRBV6-1 and TRBJ1-5; D remains unclear. V lost 8 bases and J 0 bases, leaving 14 bases between the germline ends. In germline, CDR1 is MNHNS, CDR2 SASEGT. The CDR3 runs 15 residues. The CDR3 DNA reads TGTGCCAGCGACGAGGAGTTTTATAGCAATCAGCCCCAGCATTTT. Translating it yields CASDEEFYSNQPQHF.

The chain links TRBV6-1 to TRBJ1-2; D may be TRBD1 (5 bases). V lost 5 bases, J lost 1 base, and 8 bases lay in between. This CDR3 region has 13 residues. Germline V CDR1 and CDR2: MNHNS, SASEGT. The CDR3 coding sequence is TGTGCCAGCAGTCCACAGGATAACTATGGCTACACCTTC. This encodes CASSPQDNYGYTF.